Shown below are 19 T cell receptor beta chains from a single sample sequenced in a study of OX40 agonist ivuxolimab in advanced cancers. Measured with immunoSEQ multiplex PCR; TCRdb has only the in-frame clones, and not every one. This sample has around 60,000 clones, with approximately 91% found just once. Sequencing was performed on CD4+ or CD8+ T cells sorted from blood, taken in a trial of the OX40 agonist ivuxolimab. The receptors shown here come from an adult with an advanced solid tumor such as melanoma, head and neck, liver or kidney cancer.

The V gene is TRBV4-1, the J gene TRBJ1-1; no definite D call. V lost 1 base and J 6 bases, leaving 9 bases between the germline ends. From germline, CDR1 is MGHRA and CDR2 YSYEKL. This CDR3 is 13 amino acids long. This CDR3 reads CASSQVSGPEAFF. The CDR3, as DNA: TGCGCCAGCAGCCAAGTGTCCGGCCCTGAAGCTTTCTTT.

The DNA for the CDR3 is TGCGCCAGCAGCCAAGAAGACTGGACAGGGGCCGACTATGGCTACACCTTC. Its translation: CASSQEDWTGADYGYTF. This sequence joins TRBV4-1 and TRBJ1-2; 9 nucleotides match TRBD1. The CDR3 totals 17 residues. Trimming at V came to 0 bases and at J to 3 bases, leaving 8 bases not matched to a gene. Germline CDR1 is MGHRA and CDR2 is YSYEKL.

The chain joins TRBV4-1 to TRBJ2-7, with no clear D. CDR1 and CDR2 (germline): MGHRA, YSYEKL. The CDR3 sequence is 18 residues long. Trimming left V 0 bases short and J 2 bases short, with 20 bases between. As DNA, the CDR3 is TGCGCCAGCAGCCAAGAACACCGGGCCGACCTGGTGGCCTACGAGCAGTACTTC. It codes for CASSQEHRADLVAYEQYF.

The chain has TRBV7-9 and TRBJ2-2; either TRBD1 or TRBD2 may fit D (5 bases each). This CDR3 contains 18 residues. The ends were cut back, 4 bases at V and 4 bases at J, with 22 bases in the middle. Germline CDR1 is SEHNR and CDR2 is FQNEAQ (reference sequence). The CDR3 DNA reads TGTGCCAGCAGCTCCAACTCCGGGGCCCGACCGACCACCGGGGAGCTGTTTTTT. Translating it yields CASSSNSGARPTTGELFF. Supplemented by reference TRBV7-9 and TRBJ2-2, the full variable domain reads DTGVSQNPRHKITKRGQNVTFRCDPISEHNRLYWYRQTLGQGPEFLTYFQNEAQLEKSRLLSDRFSAERPKGSFSTLEIQRTEQGDSAMYLCASSSNSGARPTTGELFFGEGSRLTVL.

V usage is TRBV5-1 and J usage is TRBJ2-7; D might be TRBD2 (6 bases). The CDR3 is made up of 15 amino acids. Germline V CDR1 and CDR2: SGHRS, YFSETQ. V lost 7 bases and J 1 base, leaving 18 bases between the germline ends. CDR3 amino acids: CASRAYSGESYEQYF. The CDR3 coding sequence is TGCGCCAGCCGTGCCTATAGCGGAGAATCCTACGAGCAGTACTTC.

The chain couples TRBV11-2 to TRBJ2-7; weak D call: TRBD1 (6 bases). CDR1 is SGHAT and CDR2 is FQNNGV in the germline V gene. Trimming took 5 bases from V and 3 from J, leaving 14 bases between them. The CDR3 runs to 14 residues. CDR3 coding DNA: TGTGCCAGCAGCCCTGGACAGTTTTACTACGAGCAGTACTTC. Residues: CASSPGQFYYEQYF. The variable domain in full, completed from reference TRBV11-2 and TRBJ2-7, reads EAGVAQSPRYKIIEKRQSVAFWCNPISGHATLYWYQQILGQGPKLLIQFQNNGVVDDSQLPKDRFSAERLKGVDSTLKIQPAKLEDSAVYLCASSPGQFYYEQYFGPGTRLTVT.

The genes are TRBV7-2 and TRBJ1-2, with TRBD1 as a possible D gene (5 bases). The germline V gene has CDR1 SGHTA and CDR2 FQGNSA. The CDR3 extends over 14 amino acids. V dropped 5 bases and J dropped 4 bases, with 14 bases sitting between them. The CDR3 region is CASSALGTGYGYTF. CDR3 sequence (DNA): TGTGCCAGCAGCGCCCTCGGGACCGGCTATGGCTACACCTTC.

V and J are TRBV5-5 and TRBJ2-2, with D uncertain. Germline CDR1 is SGHKS and CDR2 is YYEKEE (reference sequence). The ends were cut back, 1 base at V and 4 bases at J, with 5 bases in the middle. CDR3 size: 13 residues. The CDR3 region is CASSLLSTGELFF. The CDR3 DNA is TGTGCCAGCAGCTTGTTGAGCACCGGGGAGCTGTTTTTT.

Within the sample, this clone is medium-sized. The chain combines TRBV5-5 with TRBJ2-1; D is uncertain. Trimming removed 0 bases at V and 9 bases at J, with 16 bases between. This CDR3 comprises 15 residues. Per the germline V gene, CDR1 is SGHKS and CDR2 is YYEKEE (reference sequence). In DNA, the CDR3 is TGTGCCAGCAGCTTGGATGGGGTTGGCCTGGGTGAGCAGTTCTTC. It specifies CASSLDGVGLGEQFF.

The gene calls are TRBV29-1 and TRBJ1-2; the D is unclear. V was trimmed by 3 bases and J by 7 bases, leaving 12 bases between them. The CDR3 spans 12 residues. The V gene's germline CDR1 is SQVTM and CDR2 ANQGSEA. The CDR3 nucleotides are TGCAGCGTTGATCTGTGGACGAGTGGCTACACCTTC. Amino acid sequence: CSVDLWTSGYTF.

This sequence joins TRBV7-8 and TRBJ1-4; D may be TRBD1 (6 bases). The CDR3 sequence is 15 residues long. The germline V gene encodes CDR1 SGHVS and CDR2 FQNEAQ. Trimming took 5 bases from V and 3 from J, leaving 13 bases between them. CDR3 bases: TGTGCCAGCAGCAACCAACGGACAGCTAATGAAAAACTGTTTTTT. Translating it yields CASSNQRTANEKLFF. The full variable domain, with the rest looked up from reference TRBV7-8 and TRBJ1-4, is GAGVSQSPRYKVAKRGQDVALRCDPISGHVSLFWYQQALGQGPEFLTYFQNEAQLDKSGLPSDRFFAERPEGSVSTLKIQRTQQEDSAVYLCASSNQRTANEKLFFGSGTQLSVL.

The sample holds one count of this clone. V and J are TRBV5-1 and TRBJ1-1; D remains ambiguous. Trimming took off 4 bases at V and 7 bases at J, with 17 bases between the two ends. The CDR3 length is 14 residues. Germline V gives CDR1 SGHRS, CDR2 YFSETQ. The CDR3 DNA reads as TGCGCCAGCAGCCTGGCGGCCGGGCGGAATGAAGCTTTCTTT. The encoded protein is CASSLAAGRNEAFF. Variable domain in full (rest from reference TRBV5-1 and TRBJ1-1): KAGVTQTPRYLIKTRGQQVTLSCSPISGHRSVSWYQQTPGQGLQFLFEYFSETQRNKGNFPGRFSGRQFSNSRSEMNVSTLELGDSALYLCASSLAAGRNEAFFGQGTRLTVV.

The chain has TRBV19 and TRBJ1-1, with D hard to call. The CDR3 spans 13 residues. Per germline, CDR1 LNHDA and CDR2 SQIVND (reference sequence). The ends were cut back, 9 bases at V and 0 bases at J, with 11 bases in the middle. The CDR3 DNA is TGTGCCAGCGATGACAACATGAACACTGAAGCTTTCTTT. Amino acid sequence: CASDDNMNTEAFF. The full variable domain, rest sourced from reference TRBV19 and TRBJ1-1, is DGGITQSPKYLFRKEGQNVTLSCEQNLNHDAMYWYRQDPGQGLRLIYYSQIVNDFQKGDIAEGYSVSREKKESFPLTVTSAQKNPTAFYLCASDDNMNTEAFFGQGTRLTVV.

J is TRBJ2-5 and V is TRBV9; D could derive from TRBD1 or TRBD2 (6 bases each). This CDR3 is built from 14 residues. Germline lookup yields CDR1 SGDLS and CDR2 YYNGEE. V lost 1 base and J lost 4, with 11 bases in between. The CDR3 sequence: CASSVSGGGETQYF. CDR3 bases: TGTGCCAGCAGCGTATCAGGAGGGGGAGAGACCCAGTACTTC.

This chain joins TRBV7-3 and TRBJ1-5, with TRBD1 identical over 7 bases. The J segment lost 9 bases and the V segment lost 2 bases, leaving 10 bases of the junction unmatched. Germline loops: CDR1 SGHTA, CDR2 FQGTGA. The CDR3 totals 15 residues. The CDR3 here is CASSLVKTGSWPQHF. The CDR3 region has the DNA TGTGCCAGCAGCTTAGTTAAGACAGGGAGTTGGCCCCAGCATTTT. Full variable domain (missing parts from reference TRBV7-3 and TRBJ1-5): GAGVSQTPSNKVTEKGKYVELRCDPISGHTALYWYRQSLGQGPEFLIYFQGTGAADDSGLPNDRFFAVRPEGSVSTLKIQRTERGDSAVYLCASSLVKTGSWPQHFGDGTRLSIL.

This clone turned up a few times. This rearrangement joins TRBV4-2 to TRBJ1-1; D may be TRBD1 (5 bases). Trimming cost V 3 bases and J 5 bases, with 13 bases left between them. CDR1 and CDR2 from the germline V gene are LGHNA and YNFKEQ. This CDR3 contains 14 residues. Here the CDR3 reads CASSQRVGVTEAFF. For the CDR3, the DNA is TGTGCCAGCAGCCAGCGAGTGGGGGTTACTGAAGCTTTCTTT.

The gene calls are TRBV9 and TRBJ2-1; maybe TRBD1 (6 bases). Germline V gives CDR1 SGDLS, CDR2 YYNGEE. Between the trimmed V and J ends, which lost 0 bases and 10 bases, there was a span of 11 bases. The CDR3 sequence is 13 residues long. Written as DNA, the CDR3 is TGTGCCAGCAGCGTAGATACAGGGCCGGAGCAGTTCTTC. This codes for CASSVDTGPEQFF.

This chain connects TRBV4-1 to TRBJ2-4, with D possibly called TRBD1 or TRBD2 (5 bases each). Trimming took off 3 bases at V and 14 bases at J, with 11 bases between the two ends. Germline-derived CDR1 and CDR2 are MGHRA and YSYEKL. The CDR3 extends over 11 amino acids. The CDR3 nucleotides read TGCGCCAGCAGCCATGGGGACCGAAAGTACTTC. Encoded protein: CASSHGDRKYF.

The rearrangement joins TRBV6-5 to TRBJ2-7, with a tentative D call TRBD1 (5 bases). The CDR3 has 15 amino acids. V lost 0 bases to trimming and J lost 0 bases, with 9 bases between them. Germline-derived CDR1 and CDR2 are MNHEY and SVGAGI. CDR3 nucleotides: TGTGCCAGCAGTTACTCAGGCAGGGCCTCCTACGAGCAGTACTTC. Its protein product is CASSYSGRASYEQYF.